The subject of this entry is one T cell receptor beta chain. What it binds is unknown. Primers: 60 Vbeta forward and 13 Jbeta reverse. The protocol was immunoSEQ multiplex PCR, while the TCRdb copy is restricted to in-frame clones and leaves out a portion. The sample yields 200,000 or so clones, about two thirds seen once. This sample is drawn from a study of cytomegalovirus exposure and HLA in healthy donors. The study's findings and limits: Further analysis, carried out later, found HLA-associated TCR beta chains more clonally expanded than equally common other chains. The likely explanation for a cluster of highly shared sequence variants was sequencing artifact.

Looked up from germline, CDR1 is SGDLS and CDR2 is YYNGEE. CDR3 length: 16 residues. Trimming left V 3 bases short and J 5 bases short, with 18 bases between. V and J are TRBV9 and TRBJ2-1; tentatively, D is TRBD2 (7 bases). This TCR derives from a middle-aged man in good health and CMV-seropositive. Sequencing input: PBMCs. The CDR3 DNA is TGTGCCAGCAGCGGGGGCGGAGGGGGGGCCAACAATGAGCAGTTCTTC. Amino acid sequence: CASSGGGGGANNEQFF.